This passage covers 23 T cell receptor beta chains from one sample sequenced in a study of human T cells and chemical hapten exposure. In TCRdb, the RACE reads were re-called with MiXCR into one record per CDR3 protein. The repertoire holds 250,000 or so distinct CDR3 sequences, 7.7% seen once, with 1.2% in the top ten. Time point here: pre-sensitization, week 0. Treatment described: therapeutic diphenylcyclopropenone sensitization with weekly scalp DPC. This specimen was whole blood, taken in connection with sensitization to the hapten diphenylcyclopropenone (DPC). Receptor source: a man aged 18 to 29 with alopecia areata. Some clones in this sample may be carry-over from other donors' samples.

The table lists this clonotype with many counts. The J gene is TRBJ1-1, the V gene TRBV12-3 or TRBV12-4, with D perhaps TRBD1 (6 bases). This CDR3 is 14 amino acids long. Trimming stripped 1 base from V and 5 bases from J, with 11 bases between. CDR3 residues: CASSLGQGGTEAFF. The CDR3 DNA reads TGTGCCAGCAGTTTAGGGCAAGGGGGGACTGAAGCTTTCTTT.

In its sample, this clonotype was seen a few times. This chain joins TRBV28 and TRBJ1-5, with 7 bases that match TRBD1. CDR3 length: 15 amino acids. Germline V gives CDR1 MDHEN, CDR2 SYDVKM. The trim removed 5 bases at V and 1 base at J, leaving 5 bases unmatched. The CDR3 DNA reads TGTGCCAGCAGTCCTCACAGGGGAAGCAATCAGCCCCAGCATTTT. It specifies CASSPHRGSNQPQHF.

The rearrangement uses TRBV9 and TRBJ2-3, with D possibly matching TRBD1 (6 bases). V was cut by 0 bases and J by 3 bases, with 14 bases left in between. CDR1 is SGDLS, CDR2 YYNGEE, per germline. The CDR3 runs to 16 residues. The CDR3 coding sequence is TGTGCCAGCAGCGTAGTCGCCAGTACAGGGACAGATACGCAGTATTTT. It yields the protein CASSVVASTGTDTQYF.

This clonotype was detected ten times or more. The chain links TRBV12-3 or TRBV12-4 to TRBJ2-4, with D unresolved. V was clipped by 2 bases and J by 9 bases, with 8 bases between them. CDR3 length: 12 residues. DNA for the CDR3: TGTGCCAGCAGTTTAAAGGAGTCCATTCAGTACTTC. Amino acid sequence: CASSLKESIQYF.

The table lists this clonotype with a count of one. The rearrangement joins TRBV4-3 to TRBJ2-3; 8 bases fit TRBD2. CDR1 is LGHNA, CDR2 YSLEER, per germline. The V segment lost 2 bases and the J segment 3 bases; nucleotides outside the gene matches: 4. This CDR3 has 15 amino acids. The CDR3 reads CASSQQRGTTDTQYF. The CDR3 coding sequence is TGCGCCAGCAGCCAACAGCGGGGGACAACAGATACGCAGTATTTT.

This clonotype was counted many times. The chain combines TRBV12-3 or TRBV12-4 with TRBJ1-1, with TRBD1 matching over 7 bases. The junction had 7 bases not matched to a gene; V was cut back by 6 bases and J by 0 bases. This CDR3 has 15 amino acids. In nucleotides, the CDR3 is TGTGCCAGCAGCCGCGGGACAGCCATGAACACTGAAGCTTTCTTT. Translated, it gives CASSRGTAMNTEAFF.

V usage is TRBV4-3 and J usage is TRBJ1-4; D gene unclear. The CDR3 consists of 15 residues. The V end lost 0 bases, the J end lost 6 bases, and 11 bases lay between the germline ends. Per the germline V gene, CDR1 is LGHNA and CDR2 is YSLEER. CDR3 amino acids: CASSQDEGGDEKLFF. For the CDR3, the DNA is TGCGCCAGCAGCCAAGATGAGGGTGGCGATGAAAAACTGTTTTTT.

The V and J genes are TRBV12-3 or TRBV12-4 and TRBJ2-6, with 7 bases aligning to TRBD1. The CDR3 has 16 residues. With V trimmed by 5 bases and J by 2 bases, 6 bases remained unmatched. CDR3 amino acids: CASSPWTGTGANVLTF. As DNA, the CDR3 is TGTGCCAGCAGTCCCTGGACAGGAACTGGGGCCAACGTCCTGACTTTC.

This clonotype has more than one count but fewer than ten. The chain's CDR3 is CSARGTGDNNEQFF. In DNA form, the CDR3 reads TGCAGTGCTAGAGGGACAGGGGATAACAATGAGCAGTTCTTC. The V and J genes are TRBV20-1 and TRBJ2-1, with 9 nucleotides matching TRBD1. The CDR3 sequence is 14 residues long. V was pared by 1 base and J by 5 bases, with 3 bases of the junction left unmatched. Germline V gives CDR1 DFQATT, CDR2 SNEGSKA (reference sequence).

This clonotype was seen a few times. V and J are TRBV10-2 and TRBJ1-5; tentatively, D is TRBD1 (5 bases). Between the trimmed V and J ends, which lost 5 bases and 5 bases, there was a span of 19 bases. The CDR3 has 16 amino acids. CDR1 is WSHSY, CDR2 SAAADI, per germline. The CDR3 loop reads CASSTRDSGPDQPQHF. The CDR3 DNA sequence: TGCGCCAGCAGTACCCGGGACTCAGGTCCAGATCAGCCCCAGCATTTT.

This clonotype has more than one count but fewer than ten. The chain couples TRBV10-3 to TRBJ2-3; D assignment may be TRBD1 or TRBD2 (5 bases each). CDR3 length: 12 amino acids. The V gene's germline CDR1 is ENHRY and CDR2 SYGVKD. Trimming shortened V by 10 bases and J by 1 base, and 9 bases separated the two germline ends. CDR3 protein: CATRDRTDTQYF. CDR3 coding DNA: TGTGCCACCCGGGACCGCACAGATACGCAGTATTTT.

This clonotype was picked up a small number of times. This sequence joins TRBV12-3 or TRBV12-4 and TRBJ2-1; D is perhaps TRBD2 (6 bases). CDR3 length: 14 amino acids. V lost 5 bases and J 6 bases, leaving 14 bases between the germline ends. DNA of the CDR3: TGTGCCAGCAGTATCCACGGGACTCGCAATGAGCAGTTCTTC. It specifies CASSIHGTRNEQFF.

The chain has TRBV29-1 and TRBJ2-5, with D maybe TRBD2 (5 bases). Germline V gives CDR1 SQVTM, CDR2 ANQGSEA. V lost 2 bases, J lost 5 bases, and 9 bases lay in between. The CDR3 consists of 12 residues. The CDR3 coding sequence is TGCAGCGTTGAACGCGGCGGGGAGACCCAGTACTTC. It translates to CSVERGGETQYF. Full variable domain (remainder filled in from reference TRBV29-1 and TRBJ2-5): SAVISQKPSRDICQRGTSLTIQCQVDSQVTMMFWYRQQPGQSLTLIATANQGSEATYESGFVIDKFPISRPNLTFSTLTVSNMSPEDSSIYLCSVERGGETQYFGPGTRLLVL.

V gene TRBV6-2 or TRBV6-3 combines with J gene TRBJ2-2; 7 nucleotides agree with TRBD1. The CDR3 is made up of 16 amino acids. The junction had 8 bases not matched to a gene; V was cut back by 1 base and J by 6 bases. Germline assignment: CDR1 MNHEY and CDR2 SVGEGT. Written as DNA, the CDR3 is TGTGCCAGCAGTTACTTTGGGACAGTCGCAGCCGGGGAGCTGTTTTTT. It specifies CASSYFGTVAAGELFF.

V gene TRBV27 combines with J gene TRBJ1-4; TRBD1 agrees at 7 bases. CDR1 is MNHEY and CDR2 is SMNVEV in the germline V gene (reference sequence). V shed 4 bases and J 4 bases; nucleotides not matched to a gene: 9. The CDR3 runs to 16 residues. Here the CDR3 reads CASSSHPGQRNEKLFF. The CDR3 DNA reads TGTGCCAGCAGTTCGCACCCGGGACAGCGTAATGAAAAACTGTTTTTT. Drawing the rest from reference TRBV27 and TRBJ1-4, the complete variable domain is EAQVTQNPRYLITVTGKKLTVTCSQNMNHEYMSWYRQDPGLGLRQIYYSMNVEVTDKGDVPEGYKVSRKEKRNFPLILESPSPNQTSLYFCASSSHPGQRNEKLFFGSGTQLSVL.

This clonotype has a count of ten or more. This chain links TRBV9 with TRBJ2-3; perhaps TRBD1 as D (5 bases). The CDR3 is 20 residues long. Looked up from germline, CDR1 is SGDLS and CDR2 is YYNGEE. The germline V and J ends were trimmed by 3 bases and 4 bases, with 30 bases remaining between them. CDR3 bases: TGTGCCAGCAGCGCCATACCGGTCCTTCGACAGCCCACTCGGGCAGATACGCAGTATTTT. Translation: CASSAIPVLRQPTRADTQYF.

This clonotype was counted between two and nine times. The chain combines TRBV2 with TRBJ2-1; 10 positions match TRBD2. The CDR3 contains 16 residues. Unmatched junction bases numbered 7, after V lost 6 bases and J lost 2 bases. CDR1 is SNHLY, CDR2 FYNNEI, per germline. The CDR3 DNA follows: TGTGCCAGCAGCCCCTCGAGCGGGGGGGCCTACAATGAGCAGTTCTTC. This sequence encodes CASSPSSGGAYNEQFF. The full variable domain, completed using reference TRBV2 and TRBJ2-1, is EPEVTQTPSHQVTQMGQEVILRCVPISNHLYFYWYRQILGQKVEFLVSFYNNEISEKSEIFDDQFSVERPDGSNFTLKIRSTKLEDSAMYFCASSPSSGGAYNEQFFGPGTRLTVL.

CDR3 sequence reads: CASSLSVGGNDGYTF. CDR3 nucleotides: TGCGCCAGCAGCCTATCCGTGGGAGGGAATGATGGCTACACCTTC. The chain joins TRBV5-1 to TRBJ1-2; D uncertain. The V end was cut by 4 bases, the J end by 6 bases, with 19 bases between. CDR1 SGHRS and CDR2 YFSETQ come from the germline V gene. The length of the CDR3 is 15 residues.

The rearrangement uses TRBV4-2 and TRBJ1-5; D is unresolved. V gave up 1 base and J gave up 4 bases, with 5 bases separating them. This CDR3 spans 13 amino acids. Germline V gene data show CDR1 as LGHNA and CDR2 as YNFKEQ. CDR3 amino acids: CASSQGENQPQHF. As DNA, the CDR3 is TGTGCCAGCAGCCAAGGGGAGAATCAGCCCCAGCATTTT.

This clonotype was counted at least ten times. This rearrangement joins TRBV2 to TRBJ2-3, with D possibly matching TRBD1 (6 bases). The CDR3 has 13 residues. Germline-derived CDR1 and CDR2 are SNHLY and FYNNEI. The germline V and J ends were trimmed by 6 bases and 4 bases, with 11 bases remaining between them. The CDR3 spells CASRKGQPDTQYF. Here the CDR3 DNA reads TGTGCCAGCAGGAAAGGACAGCCAGATACGCAGTATTTT.

This clonotype was picked up a small number of times. CDR3 coding DNA: TGCGCCAGCAGCCAAGAGCCAGGCTACTCCTACGAGCAGTACGTC. Protein sequence: CASSQEPGYSYEQYV. The V gene is TRBV4-3, the J gene TRBJ2-7, with D unresolved. Germline loops: CDR1 LGHNA, CDR2 YSLEER. The CDR3 has 15 residues. V gave up 0 bases and J gave up 0 bases, with 9 bases separating them.

This clonotype was seen many times. The rearrangement joins TRBV5-1 to TRBJ2-3, with 10 bases fitting TRBD1. V shed 4 bases, J shed 6 bases, and the junction held 5 bases outside the gene matches. The CDR3 has 14 residues. CDR1 is SGHRS and CDR2 is YFSETQ in the germline V gene. The CDR3 sequence is CASSSRDRGDTQYF. The CDR3 DNA reads as TGCGCCAGCAGCAGCCGGGACAGGGGTGATACGCAGTATTTT.

This clonotype has at least ten counts. The chain employs TRBV6-5 and TRBJ1-1, with D possibly TRBD1 on 5 matching bases. The CDR3 spans 12 residues. Germline V gives CDR1 MNHEY, CDR2 SVGAGI. The V end lost 6 bases, the J end lost 3 bases, and 8 bases lay between the germline ends. The CDR3 loop reads CASSTGYTEAFF. The CDR3 coding sequence is TGTGCCAGCAGCACAGGTTACACTGAAGCTTTCTTT.